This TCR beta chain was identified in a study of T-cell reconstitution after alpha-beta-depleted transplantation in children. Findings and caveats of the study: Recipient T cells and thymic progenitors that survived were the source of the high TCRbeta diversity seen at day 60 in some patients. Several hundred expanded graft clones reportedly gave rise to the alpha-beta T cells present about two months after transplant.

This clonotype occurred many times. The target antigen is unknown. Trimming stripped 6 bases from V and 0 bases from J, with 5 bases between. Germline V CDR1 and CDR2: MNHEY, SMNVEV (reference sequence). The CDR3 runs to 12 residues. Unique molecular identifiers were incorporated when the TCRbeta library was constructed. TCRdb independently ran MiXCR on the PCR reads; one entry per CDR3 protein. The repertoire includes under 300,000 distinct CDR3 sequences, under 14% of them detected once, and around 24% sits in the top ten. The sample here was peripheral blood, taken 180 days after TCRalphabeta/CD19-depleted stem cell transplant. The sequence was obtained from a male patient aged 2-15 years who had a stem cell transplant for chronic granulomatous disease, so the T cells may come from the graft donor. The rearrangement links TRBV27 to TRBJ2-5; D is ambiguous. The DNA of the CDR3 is TGTGCCAGCAGAACCAACCAAGAGACCCAGTACTTC. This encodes CASRTNQETQYF.